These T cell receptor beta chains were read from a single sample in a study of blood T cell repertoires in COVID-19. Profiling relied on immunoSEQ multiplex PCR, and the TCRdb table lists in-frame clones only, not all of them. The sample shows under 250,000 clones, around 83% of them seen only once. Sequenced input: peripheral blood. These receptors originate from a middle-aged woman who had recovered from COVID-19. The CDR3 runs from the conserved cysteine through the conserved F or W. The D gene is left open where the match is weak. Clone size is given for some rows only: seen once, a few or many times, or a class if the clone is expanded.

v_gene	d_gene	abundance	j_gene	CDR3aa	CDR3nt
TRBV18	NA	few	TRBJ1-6	CASSRFDAGSLHF	TGTGCCAGCTCACGCTTCGATGCGGGTTCTCTCCACTTT
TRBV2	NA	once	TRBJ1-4	CASSEGEGGHEKLFF	TGTGCCAGCAGTGAAGGGGAGGGTGGGCATGAAAAACTGTTTTTT
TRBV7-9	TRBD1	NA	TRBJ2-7	CASSLGTGLYEQYF	TGTGCCAGCAGCTTAGGGACAGGATTGTACGAGCAGTACTTC
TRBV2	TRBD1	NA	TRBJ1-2	CASSSGQGAVGYTF	TGTGCCAGCAGCTCTGGACAGGGGGCTGTTGGCTACACCTTC
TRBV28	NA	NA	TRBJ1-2	CASSLGQFSYGYTF	TGTGCCAGCAGTTTAGGTCAGTTTTCCTATGGCTACACCTTC
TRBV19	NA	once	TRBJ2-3	CASSAGPGSTDTQYF	TGTGCCAGTAGTGCGGGACCCGGGAGCACAGATACGCAGTATTTT
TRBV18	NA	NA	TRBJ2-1	CASSPRDNGEQFF	TGTGCCAGCTCACCCAGGGACAACGGGGAGCAGTTCTTC
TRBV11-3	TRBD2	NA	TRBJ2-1	CASSLAAGGNEQFF	TGTGCCAGCAGCTTAGCGGCGGGGGGGAATGAGCAGTTCTTC
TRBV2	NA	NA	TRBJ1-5	CASSERAGSQPQHF	TGTGCCAGCAGTGAACGGGCAGGGTCTCAGCCCCAGCATTTT
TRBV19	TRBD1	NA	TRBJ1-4	CASSRTGRLNEKLFF	TGTGCCAGTAGTAGGACAGGACGGCTGAATGAAAAACTGTTTTTT
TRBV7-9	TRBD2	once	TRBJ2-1	CASSQNNGLAGRYNEQFF	TGTGCCAGCAGCCAAAACAACGGACTAGCGGGGCGCTACAATGAGCAGTTCTTC
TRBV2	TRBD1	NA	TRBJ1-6	CASSGTGGISPLHF	TGTGCCAGCAGCGGGACAGGGGGCATCTCACCCCTCCACTTT
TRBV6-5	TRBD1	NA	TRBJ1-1	CASSYPGTGGPEAFF	TGTGCCAGCAGTTACCCCGGGACAGGGGGGCCTGAAGCTTTCTTT
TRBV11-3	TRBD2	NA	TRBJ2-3	CASSLGLAAGDTQYF	TGTGCCAGCAGCCTAGGACTAGCGGCGGGAGATACGCAGTATTTT
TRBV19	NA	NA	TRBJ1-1	CASSLGTEAFF	TGTGCCAGTAGCCTAGGCACTGAAGCTTTCTTT
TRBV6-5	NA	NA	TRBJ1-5	CASSFKSAGNQPQHF	TGTGCCAGCAGCTTCAAATCAGCGGGCAATCAGCCCCAGCATTTT
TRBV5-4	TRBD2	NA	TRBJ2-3	CASSSPNSGGGDTQYF	TGTGCCAGCAGCTCCCCCAATAGCGGGGGCGGGGATACGCAGTATTTT
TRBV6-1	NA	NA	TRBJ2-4	CASNDGGGAGKNIQYF	TGTGCCAGCAATGACGGTGGGGGGGCGGGCAAAAACATTCAGTACTTC
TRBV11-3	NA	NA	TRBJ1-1	CASSSGITEAFF	TGTGCCAGCAGCTCGGGAATCACTGAAGCTTTCTTT
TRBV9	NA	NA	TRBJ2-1	CASSVGAQLSNNEQFF	TGTGCCAGCAGCGTAGGGGCGCAGTTAAGTAATAATGAGCAGTTCTTC
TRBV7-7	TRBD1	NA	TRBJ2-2	CASSSRPGQGANTGELFF	TGTGCCAGCAGCTCCCGACCGGGACAGGGGGCGAACACCGGGGAGCTGTTTTTT
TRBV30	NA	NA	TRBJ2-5	CAWMGGVGETQYF	TGTGCCTGGATGGGGGGAGTGGGTGAGACCCAGTACTTC
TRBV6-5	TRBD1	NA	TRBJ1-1	CAGQGAVTEAFF	TGTGCCGGACAGGGGGCTGTGACTGAAGCTTTCTTT
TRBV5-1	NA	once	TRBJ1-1	CASTQTPGNTEAFF	TGCGCCAGCACCCAAACCCCAGGGAACACTGAAGCTTTCTTT
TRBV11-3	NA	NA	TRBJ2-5	CASSPPAGTFGAQYF	NA
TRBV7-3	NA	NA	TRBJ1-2	CASSLIATDAHTF	TGTGCCAGCAGCTTAATTGCGACAGACGCTCACACCTTC
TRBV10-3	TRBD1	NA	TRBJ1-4	CATRGTDGEKLFF	TGTGCCACCAGGGGGACAGACGGTGAAAAACTGTTTTTT
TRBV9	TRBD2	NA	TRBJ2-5	CASSVRGGAVETQYF	TGTGCCAGCAGCGTTCGCGGGGGGGCGGTGGAGACCCAGTACTTC
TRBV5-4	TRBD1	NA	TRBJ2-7	CASSLAQGAAEQYF	TGTGCCAGCAGCTTGGCACAGGGGGCGGCCGAGCAGTACTTC
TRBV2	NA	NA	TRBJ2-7	CASSQGGYEQYF	TGTGCCAGCTCCCAGGGGGGTTACGAGCAGTACTTC
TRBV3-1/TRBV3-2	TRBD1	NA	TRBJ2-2	CASSLRDRGLFGELFF	TGTGCCAGCAGCCTTAGGGACAGGGGGCTTTTCGGGGAGCTGTTTTTT
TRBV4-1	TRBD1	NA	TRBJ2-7	CASSQERVRGHYEQYF	TGCGCCAGCAGCCAAGAGCGGGTCAGGGGGCATTACGAGCAGTACTTC
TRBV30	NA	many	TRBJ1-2	CAWGQNYGYTF	TGTGCCTGGGGACAGAACTATGGCTACACCTTC
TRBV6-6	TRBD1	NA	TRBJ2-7	CASSPTSGTAFSYEQYF	TGTGCCAGCAGTCCTACTTCGGGGACAGCCTTCTCCTACGAGCAGTACTTC
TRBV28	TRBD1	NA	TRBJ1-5	CASSDGTGGLYQPQHF	TGTGCCAGCAGTGACGGGACAGGGGGACTCTATCAGCCCCAGCATTTT
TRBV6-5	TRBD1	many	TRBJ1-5	CASTPGQSNQPQHF	TGTGCCAGCACTCCGGGACAGAGTAATCAGCCCCAGCATTTT
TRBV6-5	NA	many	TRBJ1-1	CASSSPPTRWNTEAFF	TGTGCCAGCAGTTCCCCCCCGACTCGCTGGAACACTGAAGCTTTCTTT
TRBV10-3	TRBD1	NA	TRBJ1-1	CAIRGTANTEAFF	TGTGCCATCAGGGGGACAGCGAACACTGAAGCTTTCTTT
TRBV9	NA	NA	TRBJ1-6	CASSVGSVSNSPLHF	TGTGCCAGCAGCGTAGGATCCGTTAGTAATTCACCCCTCCACTTT
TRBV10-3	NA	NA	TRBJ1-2	CAISESWSRVGGYTF	TGTGCCATCAGTGAGTCCTGGAGCAGGGTTGGAGGCTACACCTTC
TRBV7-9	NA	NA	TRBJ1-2	CASSAALAVGYGYTF	TGTGCCAGCAGCGCCGCTTTGGCCGTTGGTTATGGCTACACCTTC
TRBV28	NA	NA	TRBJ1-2	CASSLSPQGSYGYTF	TGTGCCAGCAGTTTATCGCCCCAGGGAAGCTATGGCTACACCTTC
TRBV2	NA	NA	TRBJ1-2	CASSDRGNGYTF	TGTGCCAGCAGTGACAGGGGAAATGGCTACACCTTC
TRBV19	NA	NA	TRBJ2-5	CASSSLATETQYF	TGTGCCAGTAGTAGCCTAGCAACTGAGACCCAGTACTTC
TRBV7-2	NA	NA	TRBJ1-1	CASSYTQGTEAFF	TGTGCCAGCAGCTACACACAGGGAACTGAAGCTTTCTTT
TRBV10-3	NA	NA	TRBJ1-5	CAISGENSGNQPQHF	TGTGCCATCAGCGGGGAAAACTCAGGCAATCAGCCCCAGCATTTT
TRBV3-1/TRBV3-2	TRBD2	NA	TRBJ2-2	CASSPQVKGRQGGAGELFF	TGTGCCAGCAGCCCACAAGTGAAAGGGCGGCAGGGAGGGGCCGGGGAGCTGTTTTTT
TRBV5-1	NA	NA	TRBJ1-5	CASSAGGVGSNQPQHF	TGCGCCAGCAGCGCGGGAGGGGTCGGTAGCAATCAGCCCCAGCATTTT
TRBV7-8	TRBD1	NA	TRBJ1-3	CASSPGQGISGNTIYF	TGTGCCAGCAGCCCGGGACAGGGAATCTCTGGAAACACCATATATTTT
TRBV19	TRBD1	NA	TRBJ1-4	CASLRTGTGYEKLFF	TGTGCCAGCCTCAGAACCGGGACAGGGTATGAAAAACTGTTTTTT